This T cell receptor (beta chain) was profiled in a study of blood T cell repertoires in COVID-19. Per the original data handling: Counts of nucleated cells, estimated from reference gene primer amplification, were obtained. Sequencing was performed with immunoSEQ multiplex PCR; in TCRdb, only in-frame clones are kept and a portion is missing. That table supplies the V and J calls and clone size; D and trimming were determined from the DNA. The data hold under 300,000 clones, with approximately 81% observed a single time. The CDR3 has 15 residues. CDR1 and CDR2 from the germline V gene are SGHTA and FQGNSA. V gave up 5 bases and J gave up 4 bases, with 17 bases separating them. This clone is a singleton in its sample.

Material for sequencing was PBMCs or T cells enriched from blood (not recorded which). The chain links TRBV7-2 to TRBJ2-5; no reliable D call. This TCR derives from a woman aged 50 to 65 who had been exposed to COVID-19. The CDR3 is CASSPLLGGGETQYF. The CDR3 bases are TGTGCCAGCAGCCCCCTTCTCGGCGGTGGAGAGACCCAGTACTTC. The whole variable domain, filled in from reference TRBV7-2 and TRBJ2-5, reads GAGVSQSPSNKVTEKGKDVELRCDPISGHTALYWYRQSLGQGLEFLIYFQGNSAPDKSGLPSDRFSAERTGGSVSTLTIQRTQQEDSAVYLCASSPLLGGGETQYFGPGTRLLVL.